The entry below gives a single T cell receptor (beta chain) sequence along with its context. The antigen remains undetermined. This record belongs to a study of OX40 agonist ivuxolimab in advanced cancers. Overall study: Patients got intravenous ivuxolimab at 0.01 to 10 mg/kg every 2 weeks. Cancers in dose escalation were hepatocellular, melanoma, renal cell and head and neck. Study-wide results and caveats: Clonal expansion by week 6 occurred in CD4+ and CD8+ blood T cells (at 0.1 to 3.0 mg/kg). More expanded clones were found, on average, in CD8+ than in CD4+ T cells.

Assay used: immunoSEQ multiplex PCR; TCRdb lists only in-frame clones, some missing. The profile covers about 69,000 clones, with 85% appearing a single time and roughly 6.1% taken by the ten largest. From germline, CDR1 is SGHAT and CDR2 FQNNGV. The length of the CDR3 is 15 residues. This receptor was obtained from an adult with an advanced solid tumor such as melanoma, head and neck, liver or kidney cancer. Sequenced here: CD4+ or CD8+ T cells sorted from blood, sampled in a trial of the OX40 agonist ivuxolimab. The rearrangement links TRBV11-2 to TRBJ2-5, with a tentative D call TRBD1 (6 bases). The J call is in doubt because the DNA end fits TRBJ2-7 better. The CDR3 DNA is TGTGCCAGCAGCTTAAGACAGGCTGTACGAGACGAGCAGTACTTC. Translating gives CASSLRQAVRDEQYF.